This TCR beta chain comes out of a study of shared clonotypes between healthy human individuals. The assay was immunoSEQ multiplex PCR, and TCRdb's table has in-frame clones only and misses some. The table has over a million clones, 75% to 85% seen once. The V gene end was trimmed by 3 bases and the J gene end by 2 bases; junction bases not matched to a gene: 3. This CDR3 region has 15 residues. The germline V gene has CDR1 SGHVS and CDR2 FQNEAQ. The genes are TRBV7-8 and TRBJ2-5; the match to TRBD1 covers 10 bases. The receptor was derived from a man aged 18 to 29 in good health. Some clones in this sample may be carry-over from other donors' samples. The sequencing input was memory CD4+ T cells from PBMCs. Subset of the sample: CD45RA-negative fraction. CDR3 amino acids: CASSFRQGAQETQYF. As DNA, the CDR3 is TGTGCCAGCAGCTTCCGACAGGGGGCACAAGAGACCCAGTACTTC.